One and the same sample provided the 9 T cell receptor beta chains below, sequenced in a study of T cells in Graves' hyperthyroidism and ophthalmopathy. RNA transcripts yielded amplified TCR beta CDR3 regions. HTBI primers drove first-round RT-PCR of the TCR CDR3. Each CDR3 protein gets one entry after TCRdb re-called the multiplex PCR reads with MiXCR. The sample has about 840,000 distinct CDR3 sequences; over 35% are singletons. Source material: blood. All receptors come from a man between 18 and 35 years old with Graves' hyperthyroidism.

The chain uses TRBV9 and TRBJ1-1, with D unresolved. The V end lost 4 bases, the J end lost 5 bases, and 18 bases lay between the germline ends. The CDR3 is 15 residues long. CDR1 and CDR2 from the germline V gene are SGDLS and YYNGEE. The CDR3 DNA sequence: TGTGCCAGCAGCTCCCAGAGGGCGCCTATAACTGAAGCTTTCTTT. It yields the protein CASSSQRAPITEAFF. Together with reference TRBV9 and TRBJ1-1, the CDR3 gives the full variable domain: DSGVTQTPKHLITATGQRVTLRCSPRSGDLSVYWYQQSLDQGLQFLIQYYNGEERAKGNILERFSAQQFPDLHSELNLSSLELGDSALYFCASSSQRAPITEAFFGQGTRLTVV.

This clonotype was counted only a few times. The CDR3 DNA sequence: TGTGCCAGCAGCTTCGGGGGAGGCGGGACAGCCTCCTACGAGCAGTACTTC. Translating gives CASSFGGGGTASYEQYF. The chain is built from TRBV11-2 and TRBJ2-7; tentative D call: TRBD1 (7 bases). With 3 bases removed from V and 0 bases from J, the gap between germline ends came to 18 bases. The CDR3 length is 17 residues. Germline-derived CDR1 and CDR2 are SGHAT and FQNNGV.

The rearrangement uses TRBV15 and TRBJ2-1, with 9 bases matching TRBD2. The ends lost 4 bases at V and 4 bases at J; junction bases unmatched: 2. CDR3 length: 14 residues. Germline values: CDR1 LNHNV, CDR2 YYDKDF (reference sequence). CDR3 sequence reads: CATSKSGRYNEQFF. CDR3 bases: TGTGCCACCAGCAAAAGCGGGAGGTACAATGAGCAGTTCTTC.

This clonotype was picked up many times. The chain joins TRBV10-2 to TRBJ1-5; no clear D. Germline V gives CDR1 WSHSY, CDR2 SAAADI. The V end was cut by 3 bases, the J end by 5 bases, with 8 bases between. This CDR3 contains 13 residues. This chain's CDR3 is CASSELAHQPQHF. The CDR3 DNA sequence: TGCGCCAGCAGTGAACTGGCCCATCAGCCCCAGCATTTT.

This clonotype has a count of ten or more. The chain joins TRBV9 to TRBJ1-1; D call uncertain. Trimming removed 1 base from V and 5 bases from J, with 12 bases in between. CDR3 length equals 14 residues. Germline CDR1 reads SGDLS; CDR2 reads YYNGEE. This CDR3 reads CASSVIEETTEAFF. The CDR3 DNA reads TGTGCCAGCAGCGTAATCGAGGAGACGACTGAAGCTTTCTTT.

In the case of this clonotype: A single base separates this from a much larger clone, so it may be a read error. The chain has TRBV9 and TRBJ1-2; D unclear. This CDR3 has 12 residues. V gave up 7 bases and J gave up 3 bases, with 10 bases separating them. Germline V lookup: CDR1 SGDLS, CDR2 YYNGEE. CDR3 nucleotide sequence: TGTGCCAGCGGCGCGGAGGACTATGGCTACACCTTC. It translates to CASGAEDYGYTF.

This clonotype was detected many times. This chain uses TRBV2 with TRBJ1-5; D perhaps matches TRBD1 (5 bases). The CDR3 has 13 residues. CDR1 is SNHLY, CDR2 FYNNEI, per germline. Trimming left V 8 bases short and J 4 bases short, with 12 bases between. The CDR3 coding sequence is TGTGCCAGCGGGAAGGGACGTAATCAGCCCCAGCATTTT. Translation gives CASGKGRNQPQHF.

The chain couples TRBV4-1 to TRBJ2-5; 10 bases map to TRBD2. V trimming: 0 bases; J trimming: 6 bases; junction bases outside the gene matches: 4. This CDR3 comprises 15 residues. From germline, CDR1 is MGHRA and CDR2 YSYEKL. The CDR3 bases are TGCGCCAGCAGCCAAGATCCAGCGGGGGGGAAGACCCAGTACTTC. Amino acid sequence: CASSQDPAGGKTQYF.

This clonotype was seen many times. The chain joins TRBV10-2 to TRBJ1-5; 9 bases match TRBD1. Germline V gene data show CDR1 as WSHSY and CDR2 as SAAADI. V lost 4 bases and J lost 5; bases outside the gene matches: 9. This CDR3 is built from 16 residues. This chain's CDR3 is CASSGGTGILDQPQHF. The CDR3 DNA reads as TGCGCCAGCAGTGGTGGGACAGGGATTTTGGATCAGCCCCAGCATTTT.